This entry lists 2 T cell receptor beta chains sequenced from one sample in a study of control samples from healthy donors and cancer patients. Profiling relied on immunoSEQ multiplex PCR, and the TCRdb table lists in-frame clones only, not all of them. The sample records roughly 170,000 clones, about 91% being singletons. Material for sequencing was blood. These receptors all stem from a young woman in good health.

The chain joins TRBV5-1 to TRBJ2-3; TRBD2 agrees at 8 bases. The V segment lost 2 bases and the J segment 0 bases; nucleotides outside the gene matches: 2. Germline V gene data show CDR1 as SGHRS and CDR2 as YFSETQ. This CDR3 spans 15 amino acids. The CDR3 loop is CASSFRGRSTDTQYF. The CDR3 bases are TGCGCCAGCAGCTTCCGCGGGAGGAGCACAGATACGCAGTATTTT.

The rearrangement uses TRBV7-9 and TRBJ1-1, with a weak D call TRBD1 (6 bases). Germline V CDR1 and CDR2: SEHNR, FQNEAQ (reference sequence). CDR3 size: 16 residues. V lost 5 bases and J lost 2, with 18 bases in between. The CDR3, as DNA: TGTGCCAGCAGCCCAAGTAGAGGACAGAGCAACACTGAAGCTTTCTTT. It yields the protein CASSPSRGQSNTEAFF.